This T cell receptor beta chain was captured in a study of control samples from healthy donors and cancer patients. The germline V and J ends were trimmed by 0 bases and 1 base, with 11 bases remaining between them. This CDR3 comprises 16 residues. Germline V lookup: CDR1 MNHNY, CDR2 SVGAGI (reference sequence). TCRdb keeps only in-frame clones here, not all; method: immunoSEQ multiplex PCR. The sample includes about 94,000 clones, around nine tenths seen only once; the top ten take about 4%. This clonotype was sampled from a woman aged 18-29 years in good health. Sequencing input: blood. The chain is built from TRBV6-6 and TRBJ2-3; possibly TRBD2 for D (7 bases). CDR3 DNA: TGTGCCAGCAGTTACTCGGGGGGGCAGGGCACAGATACGCAGTATTTT. The encoded protein is CASSYSGGQGTDTQYF.